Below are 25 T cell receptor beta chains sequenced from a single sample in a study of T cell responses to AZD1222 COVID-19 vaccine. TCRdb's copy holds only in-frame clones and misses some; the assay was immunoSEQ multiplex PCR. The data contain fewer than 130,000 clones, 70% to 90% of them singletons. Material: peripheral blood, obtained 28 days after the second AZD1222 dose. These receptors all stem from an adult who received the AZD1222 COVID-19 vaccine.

CDR3 amino acids: CASSYQLAGGSPYEQYF. DNA for the CDR3: TGTGCCAGCAGTTACCAACTAGCGGGAGGGTCTCCCTACGAGCAGTACTTC. The chain employs TRBV6-2 or TRBV6-3 and TRBJ2-7; 13 nucleotides match TRBD2. V dropped 2 bases and J dropped 2; count of bases not matched to a gene: 6. The CDR3 totals 17 residues. Germline-derived CDR1 and CDR2 are MNHEY and SVGEGT.

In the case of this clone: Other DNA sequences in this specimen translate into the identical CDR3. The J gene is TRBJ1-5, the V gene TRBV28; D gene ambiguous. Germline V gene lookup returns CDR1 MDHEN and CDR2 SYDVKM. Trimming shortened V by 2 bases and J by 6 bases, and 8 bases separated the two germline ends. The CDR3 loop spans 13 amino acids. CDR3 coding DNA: TGTGCCAGCAGTTTAGGAGGGTTTCAGCCCCAGCATTTT. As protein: CASSLGGFQPQHF.

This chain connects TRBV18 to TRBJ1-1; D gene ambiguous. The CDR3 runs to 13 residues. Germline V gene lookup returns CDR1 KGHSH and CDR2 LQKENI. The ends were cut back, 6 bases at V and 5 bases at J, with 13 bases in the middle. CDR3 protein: CASSGSRGTEAFF. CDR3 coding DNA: TGTGCCAGCTCGGGTTCCCGGGGAACTGAAGCTTTCTTT.

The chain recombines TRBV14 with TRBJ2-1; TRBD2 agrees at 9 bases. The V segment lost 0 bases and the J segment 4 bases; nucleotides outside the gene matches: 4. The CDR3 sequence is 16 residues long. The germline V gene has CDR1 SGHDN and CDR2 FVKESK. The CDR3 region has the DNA TGTGCCAGCAGCCAAGATGGGACTAGCTTGTACAATGAGCAGTTCTTC. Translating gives CASSQDGTSLYNEQFF.

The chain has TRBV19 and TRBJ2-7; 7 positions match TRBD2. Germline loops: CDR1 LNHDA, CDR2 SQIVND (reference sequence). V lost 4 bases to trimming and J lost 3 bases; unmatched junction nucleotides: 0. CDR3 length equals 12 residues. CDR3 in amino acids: CASSTSGYEQYF. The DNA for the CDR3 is TGTGCCAGTAGTACTAGCGGCTACGAGCAGTACTTC.

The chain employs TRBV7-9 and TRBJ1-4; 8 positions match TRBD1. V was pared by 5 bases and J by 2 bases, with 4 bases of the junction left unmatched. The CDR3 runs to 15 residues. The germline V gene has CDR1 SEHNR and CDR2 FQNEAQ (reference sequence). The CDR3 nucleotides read TGTGCCAGCAGCAGCAGGGGGCCTACTAATGAAAAACTGTTTTTT. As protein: CASSSRGPTNEKLFF.

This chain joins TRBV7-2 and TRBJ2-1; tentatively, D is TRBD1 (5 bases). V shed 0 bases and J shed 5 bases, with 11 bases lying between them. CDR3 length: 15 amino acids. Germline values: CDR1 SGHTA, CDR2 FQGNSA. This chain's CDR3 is CASSLATARNNEQFF. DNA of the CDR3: TGTGCCAGCAGCTTAGCGACAGCGAGAAACAATGAGCAGTTCTTC.

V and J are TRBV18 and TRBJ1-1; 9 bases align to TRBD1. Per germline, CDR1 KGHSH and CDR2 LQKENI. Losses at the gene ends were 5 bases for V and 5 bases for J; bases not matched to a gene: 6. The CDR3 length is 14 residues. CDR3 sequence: CASSRDREGTEAFF. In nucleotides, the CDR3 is TGTGCCAGCTCAAGGGACAGGGAGGGAACTGAAGCTTTCTTT. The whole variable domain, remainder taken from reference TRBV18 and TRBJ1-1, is NAGVMQNPRHLVRRRGQEARLRCSPMKGHSHVYWYRQLPEEGLKFMVYLQKENIIDESGMPKERFSAEFPKEGPSILRIQQVVRGDSAAYFCASSRDREGTEAFFGQGTRLTVV.

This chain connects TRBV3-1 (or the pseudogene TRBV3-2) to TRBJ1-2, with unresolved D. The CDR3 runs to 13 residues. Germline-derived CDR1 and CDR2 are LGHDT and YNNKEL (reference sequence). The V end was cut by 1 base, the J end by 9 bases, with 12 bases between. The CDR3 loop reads CASSQVTEHSYTF. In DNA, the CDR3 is TGTGCCAGCAGCCAAGTGACGGAGCATAGCTACACCTTC.

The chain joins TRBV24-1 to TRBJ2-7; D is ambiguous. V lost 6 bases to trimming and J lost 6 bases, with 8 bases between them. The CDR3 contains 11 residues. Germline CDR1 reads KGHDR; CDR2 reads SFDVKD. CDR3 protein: CATSSGFEQYF. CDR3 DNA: TGTGCCACCAGTTCCGGGTTCGAGCAGTACTTC.

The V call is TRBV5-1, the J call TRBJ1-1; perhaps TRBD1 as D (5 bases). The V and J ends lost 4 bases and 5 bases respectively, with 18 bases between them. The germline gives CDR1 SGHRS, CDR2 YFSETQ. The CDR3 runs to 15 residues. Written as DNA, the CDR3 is TGCGCCAGCAGCGTGACCAGGGTCCAGGCAACTGAAGCTTTCTTT. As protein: CASSVTRVQATEAFF.

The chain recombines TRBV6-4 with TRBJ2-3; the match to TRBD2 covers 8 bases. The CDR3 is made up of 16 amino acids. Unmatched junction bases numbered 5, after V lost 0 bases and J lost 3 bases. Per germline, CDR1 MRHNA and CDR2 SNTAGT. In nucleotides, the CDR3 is TGTGCCAGCAGTGACTCCCCAGCGGGAGTTACAGATACGCAGTATTTT. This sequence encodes CASSDSPAGVTDTQYF.

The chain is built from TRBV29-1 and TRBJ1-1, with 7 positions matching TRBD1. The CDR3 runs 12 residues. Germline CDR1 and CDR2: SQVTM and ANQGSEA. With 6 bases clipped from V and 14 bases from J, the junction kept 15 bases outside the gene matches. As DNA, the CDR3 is TGCAGCGTCGCACTGACAGGGCTGAATATCTTCTTT. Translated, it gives CSVALTGLNIFF. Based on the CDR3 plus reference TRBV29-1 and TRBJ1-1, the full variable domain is SAVISQKPSRDICQRGTSLTIQCQVDSQVTMMFWYRQQPGQSLTLIATANQGSEATYESGFVIDKFPISRPNLTFSTLTVSNMSPEDSSIYLCSVALTGLNIFFGQGTRLTVV.

This chain's CDR3 is CASSESPEKLASYQETQYF. The CDR3 nucleotides read TGTGCCAGCAGTGAGAGCCCCGAGAAGCTAGCGAGTTACCAAGAGACCCAGTACTTC. This chain connects TRBV2 to TRBJ2-5, with a tentative D call TRBD2 (6 bases). This CDR3 has 19 amino acids. Trimming left V 3 bases short and J 0 bases short, with 23 bases between. Germline V CDR1 and CDR2: SNHLY, FYNNEI. Full variable domain (missing parts from reference TRBV2 and TRBJ2-5): EPEVTQTPSHQVTQMGQEVILRCVPISNHLYFYWYRQILGQKVEFLVSFYNNEISEKSEIFDDQFSVERPDGSNFTLKIRSTKLEDSAMYFCASSESPEKLASYQETQYFGPGTRLLVL.

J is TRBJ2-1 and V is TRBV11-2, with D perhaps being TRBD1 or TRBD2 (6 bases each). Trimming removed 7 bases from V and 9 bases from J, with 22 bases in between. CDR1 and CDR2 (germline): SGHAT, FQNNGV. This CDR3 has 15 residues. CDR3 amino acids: CASIDQWGAGAEQFF. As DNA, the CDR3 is TGTGCCAGCATCGATCAGTGGGGGGCAGGGGCTGAGCAGTTCTTC. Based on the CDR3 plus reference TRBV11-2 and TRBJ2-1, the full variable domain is EAGVAQSPRYKIIEKRQSVAFWCNPISGHATLYWYQQILGQGPKLLIQFQNNGVVDDSQLPKDRFSAERLKGVDSTLKIQPAKLEDSAVYLCASIDQWGAGAEQFFGPGTRLTVL.

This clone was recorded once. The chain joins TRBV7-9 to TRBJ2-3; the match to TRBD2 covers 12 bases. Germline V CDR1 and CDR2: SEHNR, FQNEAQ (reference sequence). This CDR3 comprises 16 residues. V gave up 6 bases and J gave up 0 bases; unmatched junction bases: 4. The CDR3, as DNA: TGTGCCAGCAGTTCCGGGACTAGCGGGAGCACAGATACGCAGTATTTT. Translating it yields CASSSGTSGSTDTQYF.

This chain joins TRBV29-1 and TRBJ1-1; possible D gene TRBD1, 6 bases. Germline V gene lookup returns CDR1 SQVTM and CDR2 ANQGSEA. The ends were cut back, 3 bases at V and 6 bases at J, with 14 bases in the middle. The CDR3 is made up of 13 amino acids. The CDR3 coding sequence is TGCAGCGTTGAGGAGCAGGGGACTTCTGAAGCTTTCTTT. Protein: CSVEEQGTSEAFF. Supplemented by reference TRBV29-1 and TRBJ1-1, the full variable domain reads SAVISQKPSRDICQRGTSLTIQCQVDSQVTMMFWYRQQPGQSLTLIATANQGSEATYESGFVIDKFPISRPNLTFSTLTVSNMSPEDSSIYLCSVEEQGTSEAFFGQGTRLTVV.

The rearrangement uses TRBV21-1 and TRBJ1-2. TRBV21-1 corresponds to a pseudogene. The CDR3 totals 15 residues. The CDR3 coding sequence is TGTGCCAGCAGCAAGGGGGGCCAGAGAGACTATGGCTACACCTTC. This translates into CASSKGGQRDYGYTF.

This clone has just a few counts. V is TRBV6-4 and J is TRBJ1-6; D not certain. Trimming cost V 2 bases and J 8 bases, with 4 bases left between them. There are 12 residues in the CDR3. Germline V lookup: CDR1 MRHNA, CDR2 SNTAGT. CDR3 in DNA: TGTGCCAGCAGTGACGGGGATTCACCCCTCCACTTT. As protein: CASSDGDSPLHF.

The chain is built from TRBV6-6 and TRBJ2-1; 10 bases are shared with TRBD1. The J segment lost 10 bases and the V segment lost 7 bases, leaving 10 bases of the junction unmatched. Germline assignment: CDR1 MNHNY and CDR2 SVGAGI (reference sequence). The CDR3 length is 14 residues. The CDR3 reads CASNPGTGAREQFF. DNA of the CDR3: TGTGCCAGCAACCCCGGGACAGGGGCAAGGGAGCAGTTCTTC.

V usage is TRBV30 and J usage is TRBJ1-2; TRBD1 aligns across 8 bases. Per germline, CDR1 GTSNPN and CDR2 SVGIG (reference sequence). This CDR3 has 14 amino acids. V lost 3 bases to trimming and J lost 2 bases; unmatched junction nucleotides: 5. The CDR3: CAWSAGTGNYGYTF. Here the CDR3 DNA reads TGTGCCTGGAGCGCCGGGACAGGCAACTATGGCTACACCTTC. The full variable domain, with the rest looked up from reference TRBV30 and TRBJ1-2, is SQTIHQWPATLVQPVGSPLSLECTVEGTSNPNLYWYRQAAGRGLQLLFYSVGIGQISSEVPQNLSASRPQDRQFILSSKKLLLSDSGFYLCAWSAGTGNYGYTFGSGTRLTVV.

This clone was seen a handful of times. CDR3 sequence: CSVEDQGNLGSEQYF. CDR3 bases: TGCAGCGTTGAAGATCAGGGGAATTTGGGCTCCGAGCAGTACTTC. The chain combines TRBV29-1 with TRBJ2-7; a possible D gene is TRBD1 (6 bases). The V end lost 0 bases, the J end lost 6 bases, and 18 bases lay between the germline ends. Germline CDR1 reads SQVTM; CDR2 reads ANQGSEA. The CDR3 is 15 residues long.

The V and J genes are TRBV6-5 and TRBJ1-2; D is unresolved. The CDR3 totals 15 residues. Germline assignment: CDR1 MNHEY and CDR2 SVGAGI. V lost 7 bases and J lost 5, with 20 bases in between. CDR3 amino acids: CASKFKPILGYGYTF. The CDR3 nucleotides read TGTGCCAGCAAGTTCAAACCGATTTTGGGATATGGCTACACCTTC.

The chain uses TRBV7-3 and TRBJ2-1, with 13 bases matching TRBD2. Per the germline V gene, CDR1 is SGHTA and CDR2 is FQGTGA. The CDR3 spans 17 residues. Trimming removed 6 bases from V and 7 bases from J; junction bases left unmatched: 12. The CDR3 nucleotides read TGTGCCAGCAGTACTAATACCGGGACTAGCGGGACAAATGAGCAGTTCTTC. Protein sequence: CASSTNTGTSGTNEQFF.

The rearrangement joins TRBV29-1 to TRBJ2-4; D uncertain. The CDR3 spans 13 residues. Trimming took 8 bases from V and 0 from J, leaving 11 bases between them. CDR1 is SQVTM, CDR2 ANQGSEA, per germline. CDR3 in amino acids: CSYTGLAKNIQYF. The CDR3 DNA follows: TGCAGCTACACTGGTCTAGCCAAAAACATTCAGTACTTC.